Below, one T cell receptor beta chain is given with its context. Self-reported history from a screening survey and questionnaire set each donor's cohort. The CDR3 is 12 amino acids. V lost 5 bases to trimming and J lost 3 bases, with 4 bases between them. CDR1 is MNHEY, CDR2 SMNVEV, per germline (reference sequence). This sample is drawn from a study of blood T cell repertoires in COVID-19. The repertoire was sequenced with immunoSEQ multiplex PCR; TCRdb's copy has only in-frame clones and lacks some. Seen here are 200,000 to 300,000 clones, around 88% observed once, and the top ten hold around 1.3%. V is TRBV27 and J is TRBJ2-2; the D is unclear. This sequence was found in a woman aged 40 to 50 with acute COVID-19. The sample comprised PBMCs or T cells enriched from blood (not recorded which). The CDR3 DNA sequence: TGTGCCAGCAGTCATCACACCGGGGAGCTGTTTTTT. Amino acids: CASSHHTGELFF.